The 2 T cell receptor beta chains given below trace back to one sample, sequenced in a study of a mutant IDH1 vaccine in newly diagnosed glioma. As for time point: week 5, during vaccination. One vaccine dose held 300 ug of mutant IDH1 20-mer peptide and came with topical imiquimod. These receptors' targets are unknown. TCRdb keeps only in-frame clones here, not all; method: immunoSEQ multiplex PCR. This sample yields roughly 72,000 clones, of which roughly 91% are seen a single time; 0.56% belongs to the top ten. The source was PBMCs, collected from a glioma patient whose treatment included an IDH1 peptide vaccine. The receptor set was obtained from a woman aged 45-65 years with glioma.

To note about this clone: Other DNA sequences in this specimen translate into the identical CDR3. The gene calls are TRBV5-1 and TRBJ2-3, with 12 positions matching TRBD2. The CDR3 covers 16 residues. Germline CDR1 SGHRS, CDR2 YFSETQ. With 0 bases clipped from V and 1 base from J, the junction kept 0 bases outside the gene matches. The CDR3 coding sequence is TGCGCCAGCAGCTTGGGACTAGCGGGAGGCACAGATACGCAGTATTTT. Protein product: CASSLGLAGGTDTQYF.

The chain recombines TRBV7-9 with TRBJ2-1; D is uncertain. Germline V lookup: CDR1 SEHNR, CDR2 FQNEAQ (reference sequence). V shed 5 bases and J shed 5 bases, with 16 bases lying between them. The CDR3 runs to 15 residues. DNA for the CDR3: TGTGCCAGCAGCCCGGCGGTCTCCAAACACAATGAGCAGTTCTTC. Translated, it gives CASSPAVSKHNEQFF.